This T cell receptor (beta chain) emerged from a study of regulatory and conventional T cells in RAG deficiency. Study results and limitations: Omenn patients showed >90% Treg-Tconv overlap and shorter CDR3 lengths. Compared with controls, unique Treg TCR beta sequences dropped around 110-fold in Omenn syndrome and CID/AS.

Generated by immunoSEQ multiplex PCR, the TCRdb table keeps only in-frame clones and is missing some. The table has roughly 10,000 clones, more than 90% seen once; the top ten hold approximately 1.5%. This CDR3 has 14 amino acids. Trimming cost V 1 base and J 2 bases, with 9 bases left between them. Germline CDR1 reads SGHNT; CDR2 reads YYREEE (reference sequence). The sorted conventional CD4+ T cells were CD25-low and CD127-high, with genomic DNA sequenced. Remarks on this clone: Its antigen remains unknown.

This clonotype originated in a human donor with RAG deficiency presenting as severe combined immunodeficiency. The V gene is TRBV5-4, the J gene TRBJ2-5; no clear D gene. The specimen was CD4+ effector T cells sorted from blood. The CDR3 DNA follows: TGTGCCAGCAGCTTGCTGGGTCTTCAAGAGACCCAGTACTTC. Amino acid sequence: CASSLLGLQETQYF.